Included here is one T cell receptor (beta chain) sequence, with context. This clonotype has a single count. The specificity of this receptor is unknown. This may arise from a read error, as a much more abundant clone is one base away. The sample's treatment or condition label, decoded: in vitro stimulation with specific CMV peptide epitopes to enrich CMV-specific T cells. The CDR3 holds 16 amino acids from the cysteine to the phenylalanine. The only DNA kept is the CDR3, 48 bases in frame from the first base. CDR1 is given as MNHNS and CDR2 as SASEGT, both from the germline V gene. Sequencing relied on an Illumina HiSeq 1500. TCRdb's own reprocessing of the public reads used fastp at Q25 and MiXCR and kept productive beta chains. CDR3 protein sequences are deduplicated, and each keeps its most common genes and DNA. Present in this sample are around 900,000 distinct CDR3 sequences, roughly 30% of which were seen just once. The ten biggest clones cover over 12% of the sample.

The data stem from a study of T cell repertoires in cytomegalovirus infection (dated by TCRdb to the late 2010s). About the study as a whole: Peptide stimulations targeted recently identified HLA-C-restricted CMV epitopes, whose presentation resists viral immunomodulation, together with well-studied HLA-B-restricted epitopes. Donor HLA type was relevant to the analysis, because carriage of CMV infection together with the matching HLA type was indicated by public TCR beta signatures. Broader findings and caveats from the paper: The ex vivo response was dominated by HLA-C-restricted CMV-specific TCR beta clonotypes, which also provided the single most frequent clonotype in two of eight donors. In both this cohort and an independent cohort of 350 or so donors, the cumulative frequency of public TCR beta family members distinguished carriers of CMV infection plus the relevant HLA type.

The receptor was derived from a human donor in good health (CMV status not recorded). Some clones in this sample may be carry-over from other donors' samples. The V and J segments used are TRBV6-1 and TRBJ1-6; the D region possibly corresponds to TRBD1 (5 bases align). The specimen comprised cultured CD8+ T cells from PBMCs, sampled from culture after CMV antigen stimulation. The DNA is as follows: TGTGCCAGCAGTGAATTCTATAACCTGGGGGATTCACTCCTCCACTTT. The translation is CASSEFYNLGDSLLHF.